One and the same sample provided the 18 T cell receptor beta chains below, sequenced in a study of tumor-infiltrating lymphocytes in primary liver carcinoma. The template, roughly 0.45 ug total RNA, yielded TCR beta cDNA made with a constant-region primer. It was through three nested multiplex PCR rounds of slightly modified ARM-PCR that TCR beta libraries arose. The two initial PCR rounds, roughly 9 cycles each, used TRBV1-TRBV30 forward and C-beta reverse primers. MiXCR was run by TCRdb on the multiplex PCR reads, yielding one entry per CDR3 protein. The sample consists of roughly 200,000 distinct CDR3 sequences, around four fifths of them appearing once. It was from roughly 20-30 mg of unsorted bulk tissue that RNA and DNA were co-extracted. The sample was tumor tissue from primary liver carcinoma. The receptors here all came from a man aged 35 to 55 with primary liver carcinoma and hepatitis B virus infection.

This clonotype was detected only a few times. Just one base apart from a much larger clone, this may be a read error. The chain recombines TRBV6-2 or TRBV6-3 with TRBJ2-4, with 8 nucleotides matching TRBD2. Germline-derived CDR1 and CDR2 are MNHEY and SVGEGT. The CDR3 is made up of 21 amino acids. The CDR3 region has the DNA TGTGCCACCAGTTCCCACCCCCTCGCGGGAGGAAAAATTCTGGCCAAAAACATTCAGTACTTC. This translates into CATSSHPLAGGKILAKNIQYF.

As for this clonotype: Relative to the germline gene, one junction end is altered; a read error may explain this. The CDR3 is CTSSQDGGLVDSTNTQYF. CDR3 nucleotides: TGCACCAGCAGCCAAGATGGCGGCTTGGTAGATAGCACAAATACGCAGTATTTT. The chain recombines TRBV4-1 with TRBJ2-3; D is undetermined. This CDR3 comprises 18 residues. Germline V gene data show CDR1 as MGHRA and CDR2 as YSYEKL.

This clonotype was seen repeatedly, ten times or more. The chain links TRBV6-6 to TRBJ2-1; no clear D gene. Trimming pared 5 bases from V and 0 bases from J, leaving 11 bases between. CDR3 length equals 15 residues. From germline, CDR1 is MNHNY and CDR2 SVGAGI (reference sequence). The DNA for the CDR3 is TGTGCCAGCAGTCCCTGGACGGACTCCTACAATGAGCAGTTCTTC. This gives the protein CASSPWTDSYNEQFF.

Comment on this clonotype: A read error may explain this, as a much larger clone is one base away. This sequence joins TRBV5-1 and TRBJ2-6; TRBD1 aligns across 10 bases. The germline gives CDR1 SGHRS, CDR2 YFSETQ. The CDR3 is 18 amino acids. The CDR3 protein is CAGSFRDRGMSGANVLTF. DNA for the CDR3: TGCGCCGGCAGCTTCCGGGACAGGGGAATGTCTGGGGCCAACGTCCTGACTTTC.

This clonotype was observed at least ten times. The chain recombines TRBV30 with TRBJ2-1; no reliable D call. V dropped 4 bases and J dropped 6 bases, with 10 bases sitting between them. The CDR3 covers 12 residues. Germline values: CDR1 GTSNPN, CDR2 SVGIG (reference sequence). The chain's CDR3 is CAWTRVSNEQFF. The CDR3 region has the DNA TGTGCCTGGACCCGGGTCAGCAATGAGCAGTTCTTC.

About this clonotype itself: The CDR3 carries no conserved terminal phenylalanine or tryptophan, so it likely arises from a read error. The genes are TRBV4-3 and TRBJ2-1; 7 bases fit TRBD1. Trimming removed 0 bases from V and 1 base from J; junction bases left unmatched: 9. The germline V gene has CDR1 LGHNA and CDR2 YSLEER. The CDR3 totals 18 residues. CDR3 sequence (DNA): TGCGCCAGCAGCCAAGAGTCGAGGGGGCTAGGGTCCTACAATGAGCAGTTCTTA. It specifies CASSQESRGLGSYNEQFL.

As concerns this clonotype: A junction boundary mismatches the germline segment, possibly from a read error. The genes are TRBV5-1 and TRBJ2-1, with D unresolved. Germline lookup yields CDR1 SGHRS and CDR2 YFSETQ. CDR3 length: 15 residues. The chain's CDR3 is CTSSLHSPSYNEQFF. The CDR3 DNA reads TGCACCAGCAGCTTACACAGTCCCTCCTACAATGAGCAGTTCTTC.

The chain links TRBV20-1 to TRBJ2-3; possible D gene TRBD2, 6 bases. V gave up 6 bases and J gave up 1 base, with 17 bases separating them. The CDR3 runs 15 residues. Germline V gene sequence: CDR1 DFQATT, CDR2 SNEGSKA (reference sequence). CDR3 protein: CSAPLWAGRTDTQYF. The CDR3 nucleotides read TGCAGTGCCCCCCTATGGGCGGGGCGCACAGATACGCAGTATTTT.

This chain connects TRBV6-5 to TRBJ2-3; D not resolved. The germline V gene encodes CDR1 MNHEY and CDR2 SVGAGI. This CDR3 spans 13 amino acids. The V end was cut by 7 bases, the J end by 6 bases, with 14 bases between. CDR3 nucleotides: TGTGCCAGCACTCAAAGGGCCGGGGATACGCAGTATTTT. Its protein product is CASTQRAGDTQYF.

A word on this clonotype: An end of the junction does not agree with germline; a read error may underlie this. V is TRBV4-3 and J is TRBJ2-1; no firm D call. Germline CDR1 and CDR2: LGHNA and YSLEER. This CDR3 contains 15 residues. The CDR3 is CVSSNSPPADNEQFF. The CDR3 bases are TGCGTCAGCAGCAATTCCCCCCCGGCGGACAATGAGCAGTTCTTC.

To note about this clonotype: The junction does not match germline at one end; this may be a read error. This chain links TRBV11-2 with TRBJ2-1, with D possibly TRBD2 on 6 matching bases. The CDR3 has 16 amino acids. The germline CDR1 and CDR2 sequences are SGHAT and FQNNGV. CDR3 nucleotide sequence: TGTGCCTGCAGCTTAGATCAGAGACTAGTTGGCAATGAGCAGTTCTTC. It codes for CACSLDQRLVGNEQFF.

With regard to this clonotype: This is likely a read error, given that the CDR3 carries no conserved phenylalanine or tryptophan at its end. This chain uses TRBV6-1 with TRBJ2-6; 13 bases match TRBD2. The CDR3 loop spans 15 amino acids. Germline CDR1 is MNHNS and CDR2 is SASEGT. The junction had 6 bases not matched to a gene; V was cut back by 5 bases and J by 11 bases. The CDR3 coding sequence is TGTGCCAGCAGTTTTGGGACTAGCGGGATCCACGTCCTGACTTGC. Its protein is CASSFGTSGIHVLTC.

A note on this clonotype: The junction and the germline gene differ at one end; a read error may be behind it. CDR3 coding DNA: TGTGCCAGTAGTTACTCGAATCCGGTCTACAATGAGCAGTTATTC. This translates into CASSYSNPVYNEQLF. The V gene is TRBV6-6, the J gene TRBJ2-1, with D unclear. This CDR3 region has 15 residues. Looked up from germline, CDR1 is MNHNY and CDR2 is SVGAGI (reference sequence).

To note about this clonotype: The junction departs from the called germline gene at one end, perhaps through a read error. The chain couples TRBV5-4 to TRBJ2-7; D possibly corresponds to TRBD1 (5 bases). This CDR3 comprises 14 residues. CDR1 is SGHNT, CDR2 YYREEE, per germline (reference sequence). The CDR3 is CARSLGHGGYEQYF. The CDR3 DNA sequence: TGTGCCCGCAGCTTAGGACATGGTGGCTACGAGCAGTACTTC.

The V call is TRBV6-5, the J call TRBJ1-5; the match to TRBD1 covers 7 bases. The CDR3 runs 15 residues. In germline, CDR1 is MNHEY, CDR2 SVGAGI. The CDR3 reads CTTSYSGTGNQPQHF. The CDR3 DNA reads TGTACCACCAGTTACTCGGGGACAGGCAATCAGCCCCAGCATTTT.

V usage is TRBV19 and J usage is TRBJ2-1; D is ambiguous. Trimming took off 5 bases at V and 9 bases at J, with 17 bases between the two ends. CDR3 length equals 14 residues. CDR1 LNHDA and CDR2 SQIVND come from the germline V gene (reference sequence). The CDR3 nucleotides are TGTGCCAGTAGTCGTTGTCCCGCGTCTATTGAGCAGTTCTTC. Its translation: CASSRCPASIEQFF.

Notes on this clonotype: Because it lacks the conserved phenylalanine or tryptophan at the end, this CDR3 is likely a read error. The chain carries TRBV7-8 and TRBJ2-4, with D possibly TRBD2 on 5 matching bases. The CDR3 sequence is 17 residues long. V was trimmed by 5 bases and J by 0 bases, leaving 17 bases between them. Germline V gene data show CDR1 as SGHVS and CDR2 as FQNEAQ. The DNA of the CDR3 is TGTGCCAGCAGCCCCCTTTCCAGCGGATTAGCCAAAAACATTCAGTACCCC. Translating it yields CASSPLSSGLAKNIQYP.

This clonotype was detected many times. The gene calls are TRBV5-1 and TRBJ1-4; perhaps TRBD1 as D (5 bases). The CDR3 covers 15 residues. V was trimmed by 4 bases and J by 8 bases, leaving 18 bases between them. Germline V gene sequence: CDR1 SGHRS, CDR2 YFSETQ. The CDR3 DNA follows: TGCGCCAGCAGCGCGGCCGGGACTAAGGGAGAAAAACTGTTTTTT. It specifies CASSAAGTKGEKLFF.